A selection of T cell receptor beta chains follows, all from one sample in a study of blood T cells in healthy people across ages. MiXCR was run by TCRdb on the 5' RACE reads, yielding one entry per CDR3 protein. Of fewer than 2,000,000 distinct CDR3 sequences listed, roughly 32% are singletons. The sample comprised blood. These receptor sequences come from a woman in her twenties or thirties in good health. The CDR3 runs from the conserved cysteine through the conserved F or W. D genes are given only for firm matches. A clone size is listed for some rows: how often the clone was seen (once, few, many), or a class if it is expanded.

CDR3 DNA: TGTGCCAGCAGTTTGGTTTGGCGGGGTCCCGTGTTCTTC; CDR3 protein: CASSLVWRGPVFF; J gene: TRBJ2-1; clone size: NA; D gene: NA; V gene: TRBV27
CDR3 DNA: TGCGCCAGCAGCAACGGACTAGCTTCAGAGACCCAGTACTTC; CDR3 protein: CASSNGLASETQYF; J gene: TRBJ2-5; clone size: few; D gene: TRBD2; V gene: TRBV5-1
CDR3 DNA: TGTGCCAGCAGTGAGCCGCCGGGACAGGGGGCTAGAGAGCAGTACTTC; CDR3 protein: CASSEPPGQGAREQYF; J gene: TRBJ2-7; clone size: few; D gene: TRBD1; V gene: TRBV6-1
CDR3 DNA: TGCAGTGCTATACGACAGGGGGCACGCCCGTCCGAAGCTTTCTTT; CDR3 protein: CSAIRQGARPSEAFF; J gene: TRBJ1-1; clone size: few; D gene: TRBD1; V gene: TRBV20-1
CDR3 DNA: TGCAGCATCTTGACCGACACAGATACGCAGTATTTT; CDR3 protein: CSILTDTDTQYF; J gene: TRBJ2-3; clone size: NA; D gene: NA; V gene: TRBV29-1
CDR3 DNA: TGTGCCAGCAGTGACAGGGCGCGCCAGACCCTCCACTTT; CDR3 protein: CASSDRARQTLHF; J gene: TRBJ1-6; clone size: NA; D gene: NA; V gene: TRBV2
CDR3 DNA: TGTGCCAGCAGCCAGAGCAGGGGGAATCAGAACACTGAAGCTTTCTTT; CDR3 protein: CASSQSRGNQNTEAFF; J gene: TRBJ1-1; clone size: NA; D gene: TRBD1; V gene: TRBV14
CDR3 DNA: TGCAGTGCTAGAGACGTTTACGGGGACCGTGACTACGAGCAGTACTTC; CDR3 protein: CSARDVYGDRDYEQYF; J gene: TRBJ2-7; clone size: NA; D gene: NA; V gene: TRBV20-1
CDR3 DNA: TGTGCCAGCAGCTCTCGGGCTGGTCCAAACATTCAGTACTTC; CDR3 protein: CASSSRAGPNIQYF; J gene: TRBJ2-4; clone size: few; D gene: NA; V gene: TRBV7-2
CDR3 DNA: TGTGCCAGCAGCCAAGGCGACAGGCGCACCTACGAGCAGTACTTC; CDR3 protein: CASSQGDRRTYEQYF; J gene: TRBJ2-7; clone size: NA; D gene: NA; V gene: TRBV13
CDR3 DNA: TGTGCCAGCAGCTTTAAGCCGGGAAGCTCTGGAAACACCATATATTTT; CDR3 protein: CASSFKPGSSGNTIYF; J gene: TRBJ1-3; clone size: NA; D gene: NA; V gene: TRBV7-9
CDR3 DNA: TGTGCCAGCAGCCAGTTACCTAACTATGGCTACACCTTC; CDR3 protein: CASSQLPNYGYTF; J gene: TRBJ1-2; clone size: once; D gene: NA; V gene: TRBV14
CDR3 DNA: TGTGCCAGCAGAAGAGCTAGCGGGGGGTTGAATGAGCAGTTCTTC; CDR3 protein: CASRRASGGLNEQFF; J gene: TRBJ2-1; clone size: NA; D gene: TRBD2; V gene: TRBV2
CDR3 DNA: TGCAGTACTAGTGTTCCGGGGATGGGTCGGCATGGCTACACCTTC; CDR3 protein: CSTSVPGMGRHGYTF; J gene: TRBJ1-2; clone size: NA; D gene: NA; V gene: TRBV20-1
CDR3 DNA: TGTGCCACCAGCAGAGTACTAGCAGCAACCCCCTACGAGCAGTACTTC; CDR3 protein: CATSRVLAATPYEQYF; J gene: TRBJ2-7; clone size: NA; D gene: NA; V gene: TRBV15
CDR3 DNA: TGTGCCAGCAGTTTCCGAGGGGGGGCTTTCTTT; CDR3 protein: CASSFRGGAFF; J gene: TRBJ1-1; clone size: NA; D gene: NA; V gene: TRBV28
CDR3 DNA: TGCGCCAGCAGCCAAGATAGGCGGGGCGTGTTCGACGAACAGTACTTC; CDR3 protein: CASSQDRRGVFDEQYF; J gene: TRBJ2-5; clone size: NA; D gene: NA; V gene: TRBV4-1
CDR3 DNA: TGTGCCAGCAGCAAGGGACTAGCGGTTTCCTACAATGAGCAGTTCTTC; CDR3 protein: CASSKGLAVSYNEQFF; J gene: TRBJ2-1; clone size: many; D gene: TRBD2; V gene: TRBV5-5
CDR3 DNA: TGCGCCAGCAGTGGTCTGACTAGCGGGAGCACAGGTACGCAGTATTTT; CDR3 protein: CASSGLTSGSTGTQYF; J gene: TRBJ2-3; clone size: NA; D gene: TRBD2; V gene: TRBV10-1
CDR3 DNA: TGCAGCGTTGGGGCACCACGGGACACAATAAACTATGGCTACACCTTC; CDR3 protein: CSVGAPRDTINYGYTF; J gene: TRBJ1-2; clone size: NA; D gene: NA; V gene: TRBV29-1
CDR3 DNA: TGTGCCACCAGCAGAGATCGAGGCTCCGGAAATGAGCAGTTCTTC; CDR3 protein: CATSRDRGSGNEQFF; J gene: TRBJ2-1; clone size: NA; D gene: NA; V gene: TRBV15
CDR3 DNA: TGCAGTGCTCCTCGGGACAGGGGCCGGGAGCAGTACTTC; CDR3 protein: CSAPRDRGREQYF; J gene: TRBJ2-4; clone size: few; D gene: TRBD1; V gene: TRBV20-1
CDR3 DNA: TGCGCCAGCAGCTTGGACATCGGAGGGCCTGAAGCTTTCTTT; CDR3 protein: CASSLDIGGPEAFF; J gene: TRBJ1-1; clone size: NA; D gene: NA; V gene: TRBV5-1
CDR3 DNA: TGTGCCAGCAGTGAACACGGGAGCTCCTACGAGCAGTACTTC; CDR3 protein: CASSEHGSSYEQYF; J gene: TRBJ2-7; clone size: few; D gene: NA; V gene: TRBV6-1
CDR3 DNA: TGCGCCAGCAGCCCCGGGGAGGTTTTGAACACTGAAGCTTTCTTT; CDR3 protein: CASSPGEVLNTEAFF; J gene: TRBJ1-1; clone size: NA; D gene: NA; V gene: TRBV4-1
CDR3 DNA: TGTGCCAGCAATAACAGAGAGGCGGGGGGCTACAATGAGCAGTTCTTC; CDR3 protein: CASNNREAGGYNEQFF; J gene: TRBJ2-1; clone size: few; D gene: TRBD2; V gene: TRBV7-2
CDR3 DNA: TGTGCCAGCAGTTTACATCAGGGGACCTACGAGCAGTACTTC; CDR3 protein: CASSLHQGTYEQYF; J gene: TRBJ2-7; clone size: few; D gene: NA; V gene: TRBV28
CDR3 DNA: TGTGCCAGCAGAAGTTTAGGGGAAGTGAACACTGAAGCTTTCTTT; CDR3 protein: CASRSLGEVNTEAFF; J gene: TRBJ1-1; clone size: NA; D gene: NA; V gene: TRBV6-5
CDR3 DNA: TGTGCCAGCAGTTATAGGGACAGCTCCTACGAGCAGTACTTC; CDR3 protein: CASSYRDSSYEQYF; J gene: TRBJ2-7; clone size: many; D gene: TRBD1; V gene: TRBV12-3/TRBV12-4
CDR3 DNA: TGTGCCAGCTGGGGGCGGGGGGGAGTATACAATGAGCAGTTCTTC; CDR3 protein: CASWGRGGVYNEQFF; J gene: TRBJ2-1; clone size: NA; D gene: TRBD2; V gene: TRBV5-6
CDR3 DNA: TGTGCCAGCAGTTACGGTTGGGGGGCTCAGTACCAAGAGACCCAGTACTTC; CDR3 protein: CASSYGWGAQYQETQYF; J gene: TRBJ2-5; clone size: few; D gene: NA; V gene: TRBV6-2/TRBV6-3
CDR3 DNA: TGCAGTGCTCCGACCCGGACTCTGAACACTGAAGCTTTCTTT; CDR3 protein: CSAPTRTLNTEAFF; J gene: TRBJ1-1; clone size: few; D gene: NA; V gene: TRBV20-1
CDR3 DNA: TGTGCCAGGGGGGCTTGCAATCAGCCCCAGCATTTT; CDR3 protein: CARGACNQPQHF; J gene: TRBJ1-5; clone size: NA; D gene: NA; V gene: TRBV7-9
CDR3 DNA: TGTGCCAGCAGTGGTGGACTAGCGACAGATACGCAGTATTTT; CDR3 protein: CASSGGLATDTQYF; J gene: TRBJ2-3; clone size: few; D gene: TRBD2; V gene: TRBV6-1
CDR3 DNA: TGTGCCAGCAGTGGTGTTTCGGGTTCGGGGAGCAATCAGCCCCAGCATTTT; CDR3 protein: CASSGVSGSGSNQPQHF; J gene: TRBJ1-5; clone size: NA; D gene: NA; V gene: TRBV6-1
CDR3 DNA: TGCAGTGCTAGAGAGAGGGCTAGCGGGGGGGCCCCCCCCTACGAGCAGTACTTC; CDR3 protein: CSARERASGGAPPYEQYF; J gene: TRBJ2-7; clone size: few; D gene: TRBD2; V gene: TRBV20-1
CDR3 DNA: TGCAGTGCCACCGCTCTTGGGACAGGGGACATCTATGGCTACACCTTC; CDR3 protein: CSATALGTGDIYGYTF; J gene: TRBJ1-2; clone size: few; D gene: TRBD1; V gene: TRBV20-1
CDR3 DNA: TGTGTCAGCAGTTTAATTTCGTCTGGGGGCCCCTACGAGCAGTACTTC; CDR3 protein: CVSSLISSGGPYEQYF; J gene: TRBJ2-7; clone size: NA; D gene: NA; V gene: TRBV27
CDR3 DNA: TGCGCCAGCAGCCAGAGGACAGATAGGTACAATGAGCAGTTCTTC; CDR3 protein: CASSQRTDRYNEQFF; J gene: TRBJ2-1; clone size: NA; D gene: NA; V gene: TRBV4-1
CDR3 DNA: TGTGCCAGCAGTTTATCGGCAGGGTGCTACGAGCAGTACTTC; CDR3 protein: CASSLSAGCYEQYF; J gene: TRBJ2-7; clone size: NA; D gene: NA; V gene: TRBV27
CDR3 DNA: TGCAGTGCTCTCTGGGACAGGGGCTCGAACACTGAAGCTTTCTTT; CDR3 protein: CSALWDRGSNTEAFF; J gene: TRBJ1-1; clone size: NA; D gene: TRBD1; V gene: TRBV20-1
CDR3 DNA: TGTGCCAGCAGGTTCCCCATTTACGAGCAGTACTTC; CDR3 protein: CASRFPIYEQYF; J gene: TRBJ2-7; clone size: NA; D gene: NA; V gene: TRBV6-2/TRBV6-3
CDR3 DNA: TGCGCCAGCAGCCAACCTGATGGGGGTCCGGGGATAGAGACCCAGTACTTC; CDR3 protein: CASSQPDGGPGIETQYF; J gene: TRBJ2-5; clone size: many; D gene: NA; V gene: TRBV4-1
CDR3 DNA: TGCAGTGCTAGTGCTCTAGCGGGGGTCACAGATACGCAGTATTTT; CDR3 protein: CSASALAGVTDTQYF; J gene: TRBJ2-3; clone size: NA; D gene: TRBD2; V gene: TRBV20-1
CDR3 DNA: TGTGCCAGCAGCCTAGACAGCATTAACTATGGCTACACCTTC; CDR3 protein: CASSLDSINYGYTF; J gene: TRBJ1-2; clone size: few; D gene: NA; V gene: TRBV7-2
CDR3 DNA: TGTGCCAGCAGTATAGCGGGGGCAGACTCCTACGAGCAGTACTTC; CDR3 protein: CASSIAGADSYEQYF; J gene: TRBJ2-7; clone size: NA; D gene: TRBD2; V gene: TRBV12-3/TRBV12-4
CDR3 DNA: TGCGCCAGCAGCTTGGAGGCGGGGGGCCGGGGGGATACGCAGTATTTT; CDR3 protein: CASSLEAGGRGDTQYF; J gene: TRBJ2-3; clone size: NA; D gene: TRBD2; V gene: TRBV5-1
CDR3 DNA: TGTGCCAGCAGCCAATCTTTGGGGACCGAAAAACTGTTTTTT; CDR3 protein: CASSQSLGTEKLFF; J gene: TRBJ1-4; clone size: NA; D gene: NA; V gene: TRBV2
CDR3 DNA: TGCAGTGCTAGAGAGCAGGGACCGGGAGACTATGGCTACACCTTC; CDR3 protein: CSAREQGPGDYGYTF; J gene: TRBJ1-2; clone size: NA; D gene: NA; V gene: TRBV20-1
CDR3 DNA: TGTGCCAGCACCATTGGTGGGGAGCAGTTCTTC; CDR3 protein: CASTIGGEQFF; J gene: TRBJ2-1; clone size: many; D gene: NA; V gene: TRBV11-2
CDR3 DNA: TGTGCCATCAGTGAAGATTTGGACAGCACCGATTTTGAAAAACTGTTTTTT; CDR3 protein: CAISEDLDSTDFEKLFF; J gene: TRBJ1-4; clone size: few; D gene: NA; V gene: TRBV10-3
CDR3 DNA: TGCGCCAGCAGCCAACCCCGGGACAGACCTAACTATGGCTACACCTTC; CDR3 protein: CASSQPRDRPNYGYTF; J gene: TRBJ1-2; clone size: NA; D gene: TRBD1; V gene: TRBV4-1
CDR3 DNA: TGTGCCAGCACCGTAACCGGGCCCCCGGGTGTGGAGACCCAGTACTTC; CDR3 protein: CASTVTGPPGVETQYF; J gene: TRBJ2-5; clone size: few; D gene: NA; V gene: TRBV6-4
CDR3 DNA: TGTGCCAGCAGCGTAGATTTGGCAGGGGCTTTCTCTGGGGCCAACGTCCTGACTTTC; CDR3 protein: CASSVDLAGAFSGANVLTF; J gene: TRBJ2-6; clone size: few; D gene: NA; V gene: TRBV9
CDR3 DNA: TGCGCCAGCAGCCCCCGAGGAGCGGGGAGCCAAGGGGATACGCAGTATTTT; CDR3 protein: CASSPRGAGSQGDTQYF; J gene: TRBJ2-3; clone size: few; D gene: TRBD2; V gene: TRBV4-1